Each of the 5 T cell receptor beta chains below was sequenced from the same sample in a study of blood T cells in healthy people across ages. Then a second PCR, running about 6 to 12 cycles, was carried out with a sample-barcoded 5' primer and a J-beta primer mix. TCRdb analysed the 5' RACE reads with MiXCR anew, one entry per CDR3 protein. Of roughly 500,000 distinct CDR3 sequences listed, more than 20% are singletons. These data were likewise used in another study, on T cells of mothers and their children.

Sequencing was done on a sample of blood. These TCRs come from a boy aged 10-17 years in good health.

This clonotype was counted only a few times. The CDR3: CASSPGGGTAGNTIYF. The CDR3 DNA sequence: TGTGCCAGCAGCCCGGGGGGAGGCACGGCTGGAAACACCATATATTTT. The chain uses TRBV3-1 and TRBJ1-3, with D possibly TRBD1 on 5 matching bases. The germline V and J ends were trimmed by 4 bases and 2 bases, with 15 bases remaining between them. Per the germline V gene, CDR1 is LGHDT and CDR2 is YNNKEL (reference sequence). The CDR3 covers 16 residues. Combining the CDR3 with reference TRBV3-1 and TRBJ1-3 gives the whole variable domain DTAVSQTPKYLVTQMGNDKSIKCEQNLGHDTMYWYKQDSKKFLKIMFSYNNKELIINETVPNRFSPKSPDKAHLNLHINSLELGDSAVYFCASSPGGGTAGNTIYFGEGSWLTVV.

The V gene is TRBV7-2, the J gene TRBJ1-2, with unresolved D. The CDR3 sequence is 14 residues long. Germline CDR1 SGHTA, CDR2 FQGNSA. V dropped 1 base and J dropped 7 bases, with 13 bases sitting between them. The CDR3 DNA reads as TGTGCCAGCAGCTTAGGTCGACATGAGGGTGGCTACACCTTC. This translates into CASSLGRHEGGYTF.

This clonotype was seen more than once but under ten times. The chain uses TRBV3-1 and TRBJ2-7; the D gene could be TRBD1 or TRBD2 (5 bases each). V gave up 4 bases and J gave up 6 bases, with 10 bases separating them. CDR3 length: 12 amino acids. In germline, CDR1 is LGHDT, CDR2 YNNKEL (reference sequence). The CDR3, as DNA: TGTGCCAGCAGCCCATCGGGGCGCGAGCAGTACTTC. It specifies CASSPSGREQYF.

J is TRBJ1-2 and V is TRBV20-1; D is unclear. The CDR3 spans 13 residues. Germline V lookup: CDR1 DFQATT, CDR2 SNEGSKA (reference sequence). Trimming left V 0 bases short and J 7 bases short, with 12 bases between. The DNA for the CDR3 is TGCAGTGCTAGAGATCTAACTATTATTGGCTACACCTTC. Amino acid sequence: CSARDLTIIGYTF.

The chain combines TRBV4-3 with TRBJ1-4; possibly TRBD1 for D (5 bases). Germline-derived CDR1 and CDR2 are LGHNA and YSLEER. V was shortened by 0 bases and J by 5 bases, with 13 bases between the two germline ends. The CDR3 length is 16 residues. The CDR3 loop is CASSQETGTENEKLFF. CDR3 in DNA: TGCGCCAGCAGCCAAGAGACCGGGACGGAAAATGAAAAACTGTTTTTT.